Presented here are 26 T cell receptor beta chains from one specimen sequenced in a study of blood T cells in healthy people across ages. Primed by a sample-barcoded 5' primer and a J-beta primer mix, a second PCR proceeded for about 6 to 11 cycles. TCRdb processed the 5' RACE reads anew with MiXCR; each CDR3 protein has one entry. The sample records around 870,000 distinct CDR3 sequences, around 26% being singletons. Material: blood. The receptors derive from a woman older than 75 in good health.

This clonotype occurred many times. CDR3 DNA sequence: TGTGCCATTTCCACGAGGACCTCCTATAATTCACCCCTCCACTTT. Amino acids: CAISTRTSYNSPLHF. The chain combines TRBV6-2 or TRBV6-3 with TRBJ1-6, with D uncertain. Trimming took off 10 bases at V and 0 bases at J, with 13 bases between the two ends. The CDR3 is 15 amino acids. Germline CDR1 and CDR2: MNHEY and SVGEGT.

This clonotype has ten or more counts. The chain couples TRBV20-1 to TRBJ1-2; D remains ambiguous. In germline, CDR1 is DFQATT, CDR2 SNEGSKA (reference sequence). The CDR3 is made up of 13 amino acids. Deletions cut 3 bases from V and 6 bases from J, with 14 bases between. DNA for the CDR3: TGCAGTGCTAGCGCAGCGGCAGTAGATGGCTACACCTTC. This translates into CSASAAAVDGYTF.

Worth noting for this clonotype: This could be a read error, since a much larger clone is one nucleotide away. The chain couples TRBV7-9 to TRBJ2-7; D is ambiguous. The CDR3 sequence is 11 residues long. V was cut by 11 bases and J by 7 bases, with 15 bases left in between. Germline V CDR1 and CDR2: SEHNR, FQNEAQ (reference sequence). CDR3 amino acids: CASGSRHEQYF. The CDR3 DNA follows: TGTGCCTCGGGCAGCAGACATGAGCAGTACTTC.

This clonotype was seen more than once but under ten times. This CDR3 is CASSLQGEGRYTEAFF. In DNA, the CDR3 is TGTGCCAGCAGCTTGCAGGGGGAGGGGAGGTACACTGAAGCTTTCTTT. This chain links TRBV5-5 with TRBJ1-1; 7 nucleotides line up with TRBD1. Trimming removed 1 base from V and 3 bases from J; junction bases left unmatched: 9. The CDR3 contains 16 residues. Per the germline V gene, CDR1 is SGHKS and CDR2 is YYEKEE (reference sequence).

This clonotype has a count of ten or more. This chain links TRBV5-1 with TRBJ2-1; 14 nucleotides agree with TRBD2. V shed 4 bases and J 9 bases; nucleotides not matched to a gene: 6. The CDR3 has 15 residues. The V gene's germline CDR1 is SGHRS and CDR2 YFSETQ. For the CDR3, the DNA is TGCGCCAGCAGCATACGACTAGCGGGGGGGGCTGAGCAGTTCTTC. Translation gives CASSIRLAGGAEQFF.

J is TRBJ2-5 and V is TRBV11-3; no definite D call. Germline lookup yields CDR1 SGHNT and CDR2 YENEEA. V lost 2 bases and J 0 bases, leaving 13 bases between the germline ends. This CDR3 is built from 16 residues. CDR3 residues: CASSLLEGMHQETQYF. CDR3 nucleotides: TGTGCCAGCAGCTTATTGGAAGGTATGCACCAAGAGACCCAGTACTTC.

This clonotype was found many times. The J gene is TRBJ2-1, the V gene TRBV4-3; TRBD2 matches at 14 bases. After removal of 4 bases from V and 8 bases from J, the junction contained 7 bases not matched to a gene. Germline V gives CDR1 LGHNA, CDR2 YSLEER. This CDR3 is 16 amino acids long. The CDR3 is CASSPRLAGGPDEQFF. CDR3 DNA sequence: TGCGCCAGCAGCCCCCGACTAGCGGGGGGGCCGGATGAGCAGTTCTTC.

This clonotype was recorded once. This chain connects TRBV20-1 to TRBJ2-4; TRBD1 or TRBD2 may be the D gene (5 bases each). V lost 3 bases and J 7 bases, leaving 16 bases between the germline ends. The CDR3 has 14 residues. Germline CDR1 reads DFQATT; CDR2 reads SNEGSKA (reference sequence). The CDR3 bases are TGCAGTGCTAGGAGGCAGTTGGGGGATAACATTCAGTACTTC. Protein product: CSARRQLGDNIQYF.

The sample holds many counts of this clonotype. The V gene is TRBV20-1, the J gene TRBJ2-4; a possible D gene is TRBD1 (6 bases). This CDR3 is 15 amino acids long. Germline V CDR1 and CDR2: DFQATT, SNEGSKA (reference sequence). Between the trimmed V and J ends, which lost 4 bases and 6 bases, there was a span of 19 bases. The DNA of the CDR3 is TGCAGTGCTACTGGGACACAACTCCGCGGAAACATTCAGTACTTC. This gives the protein CSATGTQLRGNIQYF.

In the case of this clonotype: Just one base apart from a much larger clone, this may be a read error. The genes are TRBV20-1 and TRBJ2-1, with D hard to call. CDR1 and CDR2 (germline): DFQATT, SNEGSKA (reference sequence). The length of the CDR3 is 13 residues. V was pared by 6 bases and J by 0 bases, with 9 bases between. The CDR3 is CSARQVSYNEQFF. The CDR3 coding sequence is TGCAGTGCCCGCCAAGTCTCCTACAATGAGCAGTTCTTC.

The chain recombines TRBV5-1 with TRBJ2-3; a possible D gene is TRBD2 (7 bases). The CDR3 has 16 residues. Trimming stripped 0 bases from V and 3 bases from J, with 14 bases between. CDR1 is SGHRS, CDR2 YFSETQ, per germline. In DNA form, the CDR3 reads TGCGCCAGCAGCTTGGGCCCTCGGGGGGCAACAGATACGCAGTATTTT. It translates to CASSLGPRGATDTQYF. The full variable domain, completed using reference TRBV5-1 and TRBJ2-3, is KAGVTQTPRYLIKTRGQQVTLSCSPISGHRSVSWYQQTPGQGLQFLFEYFSETQRNKGNFPGRFSGRQFSNSRSEMNVSTLELGDSALYLCASSLGPRGATDTQYFGPGTRLTVL.

Notes on this clonotype: A read error may be the cause here, since a much bigger clone is one base away. The rearrangement joins TRBV12-3 or TRBV12-4 to TRBJ2-1, with a tentative D call TRBD2 (6 bases). The length of the CDR3 is 14 residues. Trimming shortened V by 2 bases and J by 13 bases, and 18 bases separated the two germline ends. CDR3 protein: CASSLYRGGETQFF. The CDR3 coding sequence is TGTGCCAGCAGTTTATATCGGGGAGGAGAGACCCAGTTCTTC.

The chain combines TRBV29-1 with TRBJ2-2, with 12 bases that match TRBD1. J gave up 6 bases and V 1 base, and 3 bases lay outside the gene matches. This CDR3 contains 15 residues. Germline V gene data show CDR1 as SQVTM and CDR2 as ANQGSEA. For the CDR3, the DNA is TGCAGCGTTGAAGCGGGACAGGGGGCGCCCGGGGAGCTGTTTTTT. Amino acids: CSVEAGQGAPGELFF.

This clonotype was seen a handful of times. Being one base from a much bigger clone, this may be a read error. The chain links TRBV10-3 to TRBJ2-1; D possibly uses TRBD1 or TRBD2 (5 bases each). The germline V gene has CDR1 ENHRY and CDR2 SYGVKD. The CDR3 runs 12 residues. V was pared by 4 bases and J by 12 bases, with 13 bases between. CDR3 sequence (DNA): TGTGCCATCAGTGGACGGGGCCATGGGCAGTTCTTC. Protein sequence: CAISGRGHGQFF.

As to this clonotype: A much more abundant neighbour one base away suggests this may be a read error. The chain links TRBV7-2 to TRBJ1-6; no definite D call. Germline lookup yields CDR1 SGHTA and CDR2 FQGNSA. This CDR3 is 14 amino acids long. This CDR3 reads CASSLGRLASPPHF. CDR3 DNA sequence: TGTGCCAGCAGCTTAGGCAGGTTGGCTTCACCCCCCCACTTT.

This clonotype has just a few counts. The V gene is TRBV7-2, the J gene TRBJ1-6; D is perhaps TRBD1 (5 bases). CDR1 is SGHTA, CDR2 FQGNSA, per germline. The CDR3 spans 18 residues. V was shortened by 1 base and J by 0 bases, with 13 bases between the two germline ends. The CDR3 sequence is CASSLGGAGSSYNSPLHF. The CDR3 DNA is TGTGCCAGCAGCTTAGGTGGGGCGGGGAGCTCCTATAATTCACCCCTCCACTTT.

This clonotype appeared many times. V is TRBV24-1 and J is TRBJ2-5, with D possibly matching TRBD1 (5 bases). The germline CDR1 and CDR2 sequences are KGHDR and SFDVKD. Trimming cost V 4 bases and J 1 base, with 15 bases left between them. The CDR3 has 16 amino acids. As DNA, the CDR3 is TGTGCCACCAGTGAGGCGAAGAGACAGCTCCAAGAGACCCAGTACTTC. Its protein product is CATSEAKRQLQETQYF.

This clonotype was observed at least ten times. The chain employs TRBV7-2 and TRBJ1-5; D is uncertain. The V and J ends lost 0 bases and 7 bases respectively, with 10 bases between them. This CDR3 is built from 14 residues. Looked up from germline, CDR1 is SGHTA and CDR2 is FQGNSA. The CDR3: CASSLARERQPQHF. The CDR3, as DNA: TGTGCCAGCAGCTTAGCAAGGGAAAGGCAGCCCCAGCATTTT.

In regard to this clonotype: A much bigger clone sits one base away, suggesting this may be a read error. This chain joins TRBV11-3 and TRBJ2-1; TRBD2 matches at 9 bases. TRBJ2-7 matches the DNA end more closely, so the J call is doubtful. Germline CDR1 is SGHNT and CDR2 is YENEEA. CDR3 length equals 15 residues. In nucleotides, the CDR3 is TGTGCCAGCAGCTTATTAGCGGGGGCCTACAATGAGCAGTACTTC. Its translation: CASSLLAGAYNEQYF.

This clonotype came up many times. This chain connects TRBV4-2 to TRBJ1-2; D unresolved. The V end lost 0 bases, the J end lost 3 bases, and 5 bases lay between the germline ends. This CDR3 has 13 amino acids. Per germline, CDR1 LGHNA and CDR2 YNFKEQ. CDR3 coding DNA: TGTGCCAGCAGCCAAGACCCGTACTATGGCTACACCTTC. Its translation is CASSQDPYYGYTF.

This clonotype was detected many times. V is TRBV7-2 and J is TRBJ2-5, with 8 nucleotides matching TRBD1. This CDR3 is built from 15 residues. Looked up from germline, CDR1 is SGHTA and CDR2 is FQGNSA. V lost 4 bases and J lost 6; bases outside the gene matches: 10. CDR3 DNA sequence: TGTGCCAGCAGCTCAATGGACAGGGTGACGCAGACCCAGTACTTC. It encodes CASSSMDRVTQTQYF. Complete variable domain (other parts from reference TRBV7-2 and TRBJ2-5): GAGVSQSPSNKVTEKGKDVELRCDPISGHTALYWYRQSLGQGLEFLIYFQGNSAPDKSGLPSDRFSAERTGGSVSTLTIQRTQQEDSAVYLCASSSMDRVTQTQYFGPGTRLLVL.

The gene calls are TRBV7-2 and TRBJ2-5; weak D call: TRBD2 (6 bases). There are 13 residues in the CDR3. Germline lookup yields CDR1 SGHTA and CDR2 FQGNSA. Trimming took off 5 bases at V and 4 bases at J, with 11 bases between the two ends. CDR3 protein: CASSVVGGETQYF. Written as DNA, the CDR3 is TGTGCCAGCAGCGTTGTGGGGGGAGAGACCCAGTACTTC.

This clonotype was counted only a few times. The V and J genes are TRBV6-2 or TRBV6-3 and TRBJ2-6, with D perhaps matching TRBD1 (6 bases). The CDR3 length is 19 residues. Per the germline V gene, CDR1 is MNHEY and CDR2 is SVGEGT. The V gene lost 5 bases and the J gene lost 1 base, with 21 bases spanning the gap. The CDR3, as DNA: TGTGCCAGCAGTAGGTTTCCAGGGGTTAGGGTATCTGGGGCCAACGTCCTGACTTTC. Protein product: CASSRFPGVRVSGANVLTF.

This clonotype was seen many times. The gene calls are TRBV12-3 or TRBV12-4 and TRBJ1-6, with TRBD1 matching over 9 bases. The CDR3 covers 14 residues. Losses at the gene ends were 6 bases for V and 9 bases for J; bases not matched to a gene: 6. CDR3 in amino acids: CASSRGQGGSPLHF. The CDR3 DNA sequence: TGTGCCAGCAGCCGGGGACAGGGCGGTTCACCCCTCCACTTT.

A remark on this clonotype: Being one base from a much bigger clone, this may be a read error. This CDR3 is missing its conserved last phenylalanine or tryptophan, likely due to a read error. The gene calls are TRBV20-1 and TRBJ2-3, with 8 bases lining up with TRBD1. The CDR3 spans 13 residues. CDR1 is DFQATT and CDR2 is SNEGSKA in the germline V gene (reference sequence). Unmatched junction bases numbered 1, after V lost 4 bases and J lost 1 base. CDR3 nucleotide sequence: TGCAGTGCTACGACAGGGGGCACAGATACGCAGTATATT. Encoded protein: CSATTGGTDTQYI.

The V gene is TRBV19, the J gene TRBJ2-1; 12 bases align to TRBD2. The junction had 1 base not matched to a gene; V was cut back by 3 bases and J by 7 bases. The CDR3 length is 14 residues. In germline, CDR1 is LNHDA, CDR2 SQIVND (reference sequence). CDR3 protein: CASSMGTSGNEQFF. CDR3 bases: TGTGCCAGTAGTATGGGGACTAGCGGGAATGAGCAGTTCTTC.